These 14 T cell receptor beta chains originate from one sample sequenced in a study of cytomegalovirus exposure and HLA in healthy donors. The method was immunoSEQ multiplex PCR; TCRdb's version includes in-frame clones alone and lacks a portion of them. The table includes over 150,000 clones, roughly nine tenths detected once. The sample consisted of PBMCs. The receptors were gathered from a woman in her 30s in good health and CMV-seronegative.

The chain links TRBV5-1 to TRBJ2-1; a possible D gene is TRBD1 (6 bases). V dropped 4 bases and J dropped 4 bases, with 18 bases sitting between them. The germline CDR1 and CDR2 sequences are SGHRS and YFSETQ. This CDR3 spans 16 amino acids. CDR3 loop: CASSLTGPAQYNEQFF. Written as DNA, the CDR3 is TGCGCCAGCAGCCTGACAGGACCGGCTCAATACAATGAGCAGTTCTTC.

This chain links TRBV16 with TRBJ1-1, with a tentative D call TRBD1 (5 bases). CDR1 is KGHSY and CDR2 is FQNENV in the germline V gene. V was trimmed by 0 bases and J by 3 bases, leaving 23 bases between them. The CDR3 contains 19 residues. This chain's CDR3 is CASSQSMGFGLGGDTEAFF. CDR3 coding DNA: TGTGCCAGCAGCCAATCGATGGGTTTCGGGCTAGGAGGGGACACTGAAGCTTTCTTT.

The V and J genes are TRBV30 and TRBJ1-3, with TRBD1 as a possible D gene (5 bases). Germline assignment: CDR1 GTSNPN and CDR2 SVGIG (reference sequence). V was pared by 1 base and J by 0 bases, with 10 bases between. The CDR3 loop spans 15 amino acids. This CDR3 is CAWSGQFHSGNTIYF. Here the CDR3 DNA reads TGTGCCTGGAGTGGACAGTTTCACTCTGGAAACACCATATATTTT.

V usage is TRBV9 and J usage is TRBJ1-2, with 8 bases lining up with TRBD1. The J segment lost 4 bases and the V segment lost 2 bases, leaving 4 bases of the junction unmatched. The CDR3 loop spans 14 amino acids. The germline V gene encodes CDR1 SGDLS and CDR2 YYNGEE. CDR3 protein: CASSVGTGAYGYTF. CDR3 nucleotides: TGTGCCAGCAGCGTGGGGACAGGAGCCTATGGCTACACCTTC.

V and J are TRBV9 and TRBJ1-5; 11 positions match TRBD1. Germline V gene sequence: CDR1 SGDLS, CDR2 YYNGEE. V lost 4 bases, J lost 6 bases, and 3 bases stayed unmatched. This CDR3 is built from 14 residues. CDR3 loop: CASSLGTGGQPQHF. DNA for the CDR3: TGTGCCAGCAGCTTAGGGACAGGGGGTCAGCCCCAGCATTTT.

V is TRBV30 and J is TRBJ1-1; D may be TRBD1 (5 bases). The CDR3 consists of 13 residues. Trimming shortened V by 3 bases and J by 4 bases, and 12 bases separated the two germline ends. Germline values: CDR1 GTSNPN, CDR2 SVGIG (reference sequence). The CDR3 region has the DNA TGTGCCTGGAGGACGGACATGAGCACTGAAGCTTTCTTT. The encoded protein is CAWRTDMSTEAFF. The full variable domain, rest sourced from reference TRBV30 and TRBJ1-1, is SQTIHQWPATLVQPVGSPLSLECTVEGTSNPNLYWYRQAAGRGLQLLFYSVGIGQISSEVPQNLSASRPQDRQFILSSKKLLLSDSGFYLCAWRTDMSTEAFFGQGTRLTVV.

This chain links TRBV5-6 with TRBJ1-5; D is unclear. There are 14 residues in the CDR3. Trimming shortened V by 0 bases and J by 0 bases, and 4 bases separated the two germline ends. The germline gives CDR1 SGHDT, CDR2 YYEEEE. For the CDR3, the DNA is TGTGCCAGCAGCTTGGCGGATAGCAATCAGCCCCAGCATTTT. Its protein is CASSLADSNQPQHF.

The chain is built from TRBV2 and TRBJ1-4, with 7 positions matching TRBD1. CDR3 length equals 12 residues. The V and J ends lost 2 bases and 17 bases, in that order; junction bases with no gene match: 8. Germline CDR1 reads SNHLY; CDR2 reads FYNNEI. CDR3 bases: TGTGCCAGCAGTGAAAAGGGGGCGTGGGACTTTTTT. Translating gives CASSEKGAWDFF.

This sequence joins TRBV7-3 and TRBJ2-1; 7 nucleotides align to TRBD2. The CDR3 spans 15 residues. With V trimmed by 3 bases and J by 2 bases, 4 bases remained unmatched. Germline CDR1 and CDR2: SGHTA and FQGTGA. DNA of the CDR3: TGTGCCAGCAGCTTGATGGGGGGGACCTACAATGAGCAGTTCTTC. Protein product: CASSLMGGTYNEQFF.

This clone occurred a few times. The J gene is TRBJ1-2, the V gene TRBV27; the D gene is possibly TRBD1 (5 bases). V was shortened by 2 bases and J by 3 bases, with 7 bases between the two germline ends. CDR1 MNHEY and CDR2 SMNVEV come from the germline V gene (reference sequence). This CDR3 comprises 13 residues. CDR3 bases: TGTGCCAGCAGTTTAGGGACCGACTATGGCTACACCTTC. Its translation: CASSLGTDYGYTF.

This clone has only one observation. The rearrangement joins TRBV9 to TRBJ2-3; maybe TRBD2 (5 bases). Germline CDR1 and CDR2: SGDLS and YYNGEE. The CDR3 length is 15 residues. Trimming removed 2 bases at V and 2 bases at J, with 12 bases between. This CDR3 is CASSVFGVTTDTQYF. DNA of the CDR3: TGTGCCAGCAGCGTCTTCGGGGTTACCACAGATACGCAGTATTTT.

J is TRBJ2-7 and V is TRBV28; 7 positions agree with TRBD2. The CDR3 runs to 16 residues. Losses at the gene ends were 2 bases for V and 1 base for J; bases not matched to a gene: 8. Germline CDR1 reads MDHEN; CDR2 reads SYDVKM. CDR3 loop: CASSLVFGTISYEQYF. The DNA for the CDR3 is TGTGCCAGCAGTTTAGTTTTCGGGACTATATCCTACGAGCAGTACTTC.

V usage is TRBV27 and J usage is TRBJ2-1; D is uncertain. Trimming removed 5 bases from V and 6 bases from J, with 11 bases in between. This CDR3 spans 13 amino acids. Germline loops: CDR1 MNHEY, CDR2 SMNVEV (reference sequence). As DNA, the CDR3 is TGTGCCAGCAGTCCCCCCGGGTTCAATGAGCAGTTCTTC. It yields the protein CASSPPGFNEQFF.

The chain joins TRBV7-2 to TRBJ2-1; the match to TRBD2 covers 10 bases. Germline lookup yields CDR1 SGHTA and CDR2 FQGNSA. The junction had 9 bases not matched to a gene; V was cut back by 5 bases and J by 8 bases. The CDR3 is 15 residues long. For the CDR3, the DNA is TGTGCCAGCAGCCCAAGCGGGAGGGATAGAGATGAGCAGTTCTTC. Its translation: CASSPSGRDRDEQFF.